This T cell receptor (beta chain) was recovered during a study of T-cell reconstitution after alpha-beta-depleted transplantation in children. CDR1 and CDR2 from the germline V gene are SGHTA and FQGNSA. This CDR3 comprises 9 residues. Unique molecular identifiers were built into the TCRbeta library. TCRdb re-called the PCR reads with MiXCR, one entry per CDR3 protein. This sample yields 600,000 to 700,000 distinct CDR3 sequences, of which roughly 17% are seen a single time; around 0.96% belongs to the top ten. This clonotype was seen ten or more times. Relative to the germline gene, one junction end is altered; a read error may explain this.

The input for sequencing was PBMCs from the stem cell graft donor, taken from the stem cell graft. V usage is TRBV7-2 and J usage is TRBJ2-7; D gene unclear. The source of this sequence is a human donor who donated a stem cell graft to a child with acute myeloid leukemia. The CDR3 spells CASSLVFVF. The CDR3 bases are TGTGCCAGCAGCTTAGTATTTGTCTTC.